The clone carrying this T cell receptor beta chain occurred a few times. Via MiXCR, TCRdb re-called the 5' RACE reads, giving one row per CDR3 protein. The sample lists 110,000 or so distinct CDR3 sequences, roughly 6.8% seen once, with 2.7% in the top ten. The sample comes from a study of T cells after yellow fever vaccination. Study-level background: The authors prepared low-cell-number fractions using SMART-Seq v4 Ultra Low Input.

CDR3 length: 14 residues. V was pared by 5 bases and J by 14 bases, with 18 bases of the junction left unmatched. Germline CDR1 is SGHNT and CDR2 is YYREEE (reference sequence). This chain uses TRBV5-4 with TRBJ2-5, with 7 bases matching TRBD2. This clonotype was sampled from a young man who received the YFV17D yellow fever vaccine. This specimen consisted of CD4+ T cells sorted from PBMCs, obtained roughly 46 days after the first yellow fever vaccination. As DNA, the CDR3 is TGTGCCAGCAGACACATTAGCGGGCGCGGTCCTGAATACTTC. Its translation: CASRHISGRGPEYF. The full variable domain, rest sourced from reference TRBV5-4 and TRBJ2-5, is ETGVTQSPTHLIKTRGQQVTLRCSSQSGHNTVSWYQQALGQGPQFIFQYYREEENGRGNFPPRFSGLQFPNYSSELNVNALELDDSALYLCASRHISGRGPEYFGPGTRLLVL.